The 26 T cell receptor beta chains below come from one sample, sequenced in a study of T cell changes during pregnancy in multiple sclerosis. Here immunoSEQ multiplex PCR was the method, and the copy in TCRdb shows in-frame clones only, minus some. The sample shows 130,000 or so clones, 80% to 95% of them seen only once. This specimen consisted of peripheral blood, obtained before pregnancy. The origin of the receptors is a female donor with multiple sclerosis, enrolled in a pregnancy study.

The V gene is TRBV5-4, the J gene TRBJ2-3; D gene ambiguous. V dropped 4 bases and J dropped 6 bases, with 12 bases sitting between them. Germline V lookup: CDR1 SGHNT, CDR2 YYREEE (reference sequence). This CDR3 has 13 residues. The CDR3 loop reads CASSQSLRDTQYF. CDR3 nucleotides: TGTGCCAGCAGCCAATCTTTGAGGGATACGCAGTATTTT.

This clone was picked up a small number of times. V and J are TRBV5-1 and TRBJ2-2, with a weak D call TRBD1 (6 bases). Germline CDR1 SGHRS, CDR2 YFSETQ. This CDR3 contains 15 residues. V lost 7 bases and J lost 3, with 16 bases in between. The CDR3 sequence is CASEPGTLDTGELFF. The CDR3, as DNA: TGCGCCAGCGAGCCGGGGACACTTGACACCGGGGAGCTGTTTTTT.

The chain recombines TRBV6-1 with TRBJ1-5; a possible D gene is TRBD1 (6 bases). The CDR3 has 14 residues. CDR1 and CDR2 from the germline V gene are MNHNS and SASEGT. The ends were cut back, 4 bases at V and 5 bases at J, with 12 bases in the middle. The CDR3: CASSVGTPDQPQHF. The CDR3 DNA sequence: TGTGCCAGCAGTGTTGGGACACCCGATCAGCCCCAGCATTTT.

The J gene is TRBJ1-4, the V gene TRBV9, with 8 bases matching TRBD1. The CDR3 is 16 residues long. V lost 2 bases to trimming and J lost 6 bases; unmatched junction nucleotides: 9. Looked up from germline, CDR1 is SGDLS and CDR2 is YYNGEE. CDR3 sequence: CASSVGIDRGHEKLFF. The CDR3, as DNA: TGTGCCAGCAGCGTTGGGATCGACAGGGGTCATGAAAAACTGTTTTTT. Based on the CDR3 plus reference TRBV9 and TRBJ1-4, the full variable domain is DSGVTQTPKHLITATGQRVTLRCSPRSGDLSVYWYQQSLDQGLQFLIQYYNGEERAKGNILERFSAQQFPDLHSELNLSSLELGDSALYFCASSVGIDRGHEKLFFGSGTQLSVL.

The chain recombines TRBV30 with TRBJ2-1; 8 bases are a match to TRBD2. J gave up 2 bases and V 0 bases, and 9 bases lay outside the gene matches. Germline V gene data show CDR1 as GTSNPN and CDR2 as SVGIG (reference sequence). This CDR3 region has 17 residues. CDR3 coding DNA: TGTGCCTGGAGTGTAAGGTTAGCGGGAAGAACCTACAATGAGCAGTTCTTC. This gives the protein CAWSVRLAGRTYNEQFF.

The chain combines TRBV6-1 with TRBJ1-6; 8 bases agree with TRBD1. Germline-derived CDR1 and CDR2 are MNHNS and SASEGT. The ends lost 2 bases at V and 6 bases at J; junction bases unmatched: 6. The CDR3 runs to 16 residues. CDR3 sequence reads: CASSEWQGASNSPLHF. CDR3 nucleotide sequence: TGTGCCAGCAGTGAATGGCAGGGGGCAAGTAATTCACCCCTCCACTTT.

The V and J genes are TRBV27 and TRBJ2-7; 9 nucleotides agree with TRBD2. V lost 2 bases and J lost 2; bases outside the gene matches: 10. CDR1 is MNHEY, CDR2 SMNVEV, per germline (reference sequence). The CDR3 has 17 amino acids. CDR3 loop: CASSLGPGLAGTYEQYF. CDR3 bases: TGTGCCAGCAGTTTAGGCCCCGGGCTAGCGGGAACCTACGAGCAGTACTTC.

The V gene is TRBV11-1, the J gene TRBJ2-5; 9 positions agree with TRBD2. TRBJ2-7 matches the DNA end more closely, so the J call is doubtful. The CDR3 extends over 16 amino acids. Germline assignment: CDR1 SGHAT and CDR2 FQDESV (reference sequence). CDR3 amino acids: CASSLRGLAGRYEQYF. CDR3 DNA sequence: TGTGCCAGCAGCCTACGGGGGCTAGCGGGAAGGTACGAGCAGTACTTC.

This sequence joins TRBV7-8 and TRBJ1-1, with TRBD1 as a possible D gene (5 bases). V was cut by 1 base and J by 5 bases, with 11 bases left in between. Germline V gene lookup returns CDR1 SGHVS and CDR2 FQNEAQ. CDR3 length: 14 residues. CDR3 loop: CASSLGRVETEAFF. CDR3 bases: TGTGCCAGCAGCTTAGGCAGGGTAGAAACTGAAGCTTTCTTT. Together with reference TRBV7-8 and TRBJ1-1, the CDR3 gives the full variable domain: GAGVSQSPRYKVAKRGQDVALRCDPISGHVSLFWYQQALGQGPEFLTYFQNEAQLDKSGLPSDRFFAERPEGSVSTLKIQRTQQEDSAVYLCASSLGRVETEAFFGQGTRLTVV.

The V call is TRBV19, the J call TRBJ1-2; 7 nucleotides line up with TRBD1. The CDR3 has 15 residues. CDR1 is LNHDA, CDR2 SQIVND, per germline (reference sequence). Losses at the gene ends were 4 bases for V and 2 bases for J; bases not matched to a gene: 7. The CDR3 is CASSKQGGENYGYTF. In DNA form, the CDR3 reads TGTGCCAGTAGTAAGCAAGGGGGCGAAAACTATGGCTACACCTTC.

Worth noting for this clone: Within the sample, other DNA sequences also encode this same CDR3. The chain recombines TRBV5-1 with TRBJ1-1, with 9 bases lining up with TRBD1. V trimming: 0 bases; J trimming: 6 bases; junction bases outside the gene matches: 0. The V gene's germline CDR1 is SGHRS and CDR2 YFSETQ. This CDR3 is 13 amino acids long. CDR3 DNA: TGCGCCAGCAGCTTGGGACAGGGGGCTGAAGCTTTCTTT. This encodes CASSLGQGAEAFF.

The J gene is TRBJ2-3, the V gene TRBV4-2; 11 bases align to TRBD2. V lost 1 base, J lost 3 bases, and 9 bases stayed unmatched. The germline gives CDR1 LGHNA, CDR2 YNFKEQ. The CDR3 has 18 amino acids. The CDR3 sequence: CASSQGFPASGRTDTQYF. Here the CDR3 DNA reads TGTGCCAGCAGCCAAGGGTTCCCGGCTAGCGGGAGGACAGATACGCAGTATTTT.

This chain joins TRBV27 and TRBJ2-7, with 12 bases lining up with TRBD1. CDR1 and CDR2 from the germline V gene are MNHEY and SMNVEV (reference sequence). V was clipped by 6 bases and J by 6 bases; unmatched bases: 12. This CDR3 has 16 amino acids. The CDR3 sequence is CASRLESRDRGREQYF. In DNA, the CDR3 is TGTGCCAGCAGACTAGAATCCCGGGACAGGGGGCGCGAGCAGTACTTC.

The chain uses TRBV6-5 and TRBJ1-5; 8 bases are shared with TRBD1. CDR1 is MNHEY and CDR2 is SVGAGI in the germline V gene. This CDR3 comprises 16 residues. V lost 0 bases to trimming and J lost 3 bases; unmatched junction nucleotides: 4. CDR3 in amino acids: CASSYSGTGANQPQHF. In DNA form, the CDR3 reads TGTGCCAGCAGTTACTCCGGGACAGGAGCCAATCAGCCCCAGCATTTT.

The CDR3 DNA is TGTGCCAGCAGCCCAACAGGGGGGAGTATACATGAGCAGTTCTTC. Amino acid sequence: CASSPTGGSIHEQFF. V is TRBV7-3 and J is TRBJ2-1, with 8 bases matching TRBD1. CDR3 size: 15 residues. Trimming removed 5 bases from V and 8 bases from J; junction bases left unmatched: 11. Per germline, CDR1 SGHTA and CDR2 FQGTGA. Combining the CDR3 with reference TRBV7-3 and TRBJ2-1 gives the whole variable domain GAGVSQTPSNKVTEKGKYVELRCDPISGHTALYWYRQSLGQGPEFLIYFQGTGAADDSGLPNDRFFAVRPEGSVSTLKIQRTERGDSAVYLCASSPTGGSIHEQFFGPGTRLTVL.

Comments on this clone: Other DNA sequences in this specimen translate into the identical CDR3. The chain uses TRBV6-5 and TRBJ1-2, with 7 bases lining up with TRBD1. CDR3 size: 13 residues. The junction had 4 bases not matched to a gene; V was cut back by 5 bases and J by 4 bases. The germline V gene has CDR1 MNHEY and CDR2 SVGAGI. CDR3 loop: CASSTGVSYGYTF. For the CDR3, the DNA is TGTGCCAGCAGTACAGGGGTCAGCTATGGCTACACCTTC.

The J gene is TRBJ2-7, the V gene TRBV19; the D gene is possibly TRBD2 (5 bases). This CDR3 is built from 15 residues. Germline CDR1 reads LNHDA; CDR2 reads SQIVND (reference sequence). The V and J ends lost 1 base and 5 bases respectively, with 15 bases between them. CDR3 region: CASSIVALESHEQYF. The CDR3 DNA reads TGTGCCAGTAGTATAGTTGCACTAGAGTCCCACGAGCAGTACTTC.

This clone was counted only a few times. The chain employs TRBV5-5 and TRBJ2-6; the match to TRBD2 covers 7 bases. V shed 2 bases, J shed 0 bases, and the junction held 11 bases outside the gene matches. The CDR3 has 19 amino acids. Germline CDR1 and CDR2: SGHKS and YYEKEE (reference sequence). The CDR3, as DNA: TGTGCCAGCAGCTTTTTAGCGGGCGAACCGTCCTCTGGGGCCAACGTCCTGACTTTC. Translation gives CASSFLAGEPSSGANVLTF.

The chain recombines TRBV4-2 with TRBJ2-3; TRBD1 might be the D (6 bases). Germline CDR1 is LGHNA and CDR2 is YNFKEQ. The CDR3 has 15 amino acids. V was cut by 3 bases and J by 5 bases, with 15 bases left in between. CDR3 DNA: TGTGCCAGCAGCCAGGGGGCAAGGCGGCAAGATACGCAGTATTTT. Protein sequence: CASSQGARRQDTQYF.

This chain links TRBV5-4 with TRBJ2-7; 9 positions match TRBD1. With V trimmed by 4 bases and J by 1 base, 9 bases remained unmatched. CDR1 and CDR2 from the germline V gene are SGHNT and YYREEE (reference sequence). This CDR3 is built from 16 residues. In DNA form, the CDR3 reads TGTGCCAGCAGCGGCGCTCCGGGACAGGGATCCTACGAGCAGTACTTC. Residues: CASSGAPGQGSYEQYF.

The rearrangement joins TRBV4-1 to TRBJ2-1, with 8 bases identical to TRBD2. CDR1 is MGHRA, CDR2 YSYEKL, per germline. J was trimmed by 9 bases and V by 1 base; bases with no gene match: 8. This CDR3 contains 15 residues. The CDR3 reads CASSQVGRAFGEQFF. The CDR3 nucleotides read TGCGCCAGCAGCCAAGTCGGGAGGGCCTTCGGTGAGCAGTTCTTC.

The V and J genes are TRBV7-7 and TRBJ2-3, with 11 bases fitting TRBD2. Germline V gene lookup returns CDR1 SSHAT and CDR2 FNYEAQ (reference sequence). The CDR3 extends over 17 amino acids. V gave up 5 bases and J gave up 4 bases; unmatched junction bases: 11. In DNA, the CDR3 is TGTGCCAGCAGCCCTAATAGCGGGGGGGCTGGCGCAGATACGCAGTATTTT. Translated: CASSPNSGGAGADTQYF. The whole variable domain, remainder taken from reference TRBV7-7 and TRBJ2-3, is GAGVSQSPRYKVTKRGQDVTLRCDPISSHATLYWYQQALGQGPEFLTYFNYEAQPDKSGLPSDRFSAERPEGSISTLTIQRTEQRDSAMYRCASSPNSGGAGADTQYFGPGTRLTVL.

This rearrangement joins TRBV13 to TRBJ2-1; 9 bases are a match to TRBD2. Germline values: CDR1 PRHDT, CDR2 FYEKMQ (reference sequence). There are 16 residues in the CDR3. V lost 1 base, J lost 5 bases, and 6 bases stayed unmatched. The CDR3 coding sequence is TGTGCCAGCAGCTTAGCAGGACTAGCGAGCCACAATGAGCAGTTCTTC. Translated: CASSLAGLASHNEQFF.

The chain couples TRBV7-6 to TRBJ2-1, with D possibly being TRBD2 (6 bases). The CDR3 loop spans 18 amino acids. Trimming stripped 1 base from V and 9 bases from J, with 25 bases between. Germline V gene lookup returns CDR1 SGHVS and CDR2 FNYEAQ. The CDR3 is CASSLVGLLTPPPSEQFF. CDR3 nucleotides: TGTGCCAGCAGCTTAGTTGGACTACTTACTCCCCCCCCGAGTGAGCAGTTCTTC. Supplemented by reference TRBV7-6 and TRBJ2-1, the full variable domain reads GAGVSQSPRYKVTKRGQDVALRCDPISGHVSLYWYRQALGQGPEFLTYFNYEAQQDKSGLPNDRFSAERPEGSISTLTIQRTEQRDSAMYRCASSLVGLLTPPPSEQFFGPGTRLTVL.

The chain carries TRBV28 and TRBJ1-5; D is undetermined. Germline V gene data show CDR1 as MDHEN and CDR2 as SYDVKM. This CDR3 comprises 14 residues. V was trimmed by 2 bases and J by 4 bases, leaving 9 bases between them. The CDR3 sequence is CASSLSRNNQPQHF. The CDR3 DNA follows: TGTGCCAGCAGTTTAAGCAGGAATAATCAGCCCCAGCATTTT.

The chain uses TRBV5-8 and TRBJ2-1, with 9 positions matching TRBD2. There are 15 residues in the CDR3. J lost 5 bases, V lost 5 bases, and 8 bases had no gene match. Germline V lookup: CDR1 SGHTS, CDR2 YDEGEE. CDR3 protein: CASSQGLAYHNEQFF. The CDR3 DNA reads as TGTGCCAGCAGTCAGGGACTAGCATATCACAATGAGCAGTTCTTC.